This T cell receptor (beta chain) was sequenced during a study of beta chain features in type 1 diabetes. Study-wide findings and caveats: At VDJ recombination sites, type 1 diabetes patients had fewer insertions and more deleted nucleotides. Shorter templates might be favored by PCR, and equally so in patients and in controls.

The CDR3 covers 15 residues. With 2 bases clipped from V and 7 bases from J, the junction kept 6 bases outside the gene matches. Germline CDR1 reads SGDLS; CDR2 reads YYNGEE. This clone appeared a few times. Its matching antigen is unknown. Since all of the isolated RNA was reverse transcribed, expressed TCRB transcripts were what got sequenced. Clones were read by immunoSEQ multiplex PCR, and TCRdb kept only the in-frame ones, dropping some. The sample yields 250,000 to 400,000 clones, 13% to 15% seen once. The rearrangement uses TRBV9 and TRBJ2-1, with 10 bases aligning to TRBD2. The source is a man aged 25 to 40 in good health. Sample: central memory CD4+ T cells from blood. Written as DNA, the CDR3 is TGTGCCAGCAGCGTGACTAGCGGGCGAAAGAATGAGCAGTTCTTC. Translating it yields CASSVTSGRKNEQFF.